These T cell receptor beta chains were read from a single sample in a study of T cell responses to AZD1222 COVID-19 vaccine. The repertoire was sequenced with immunoSEQ multiplex PCR; TCRdb's copy has only in-frame clones and lacks some. The sample lists 68,000 or so clones; more than 70% were seen once. This specimen was peripheral blood, taken on day 0 of AZD1222 vaccination. These receptors originate from an adult in good health. Each CDR3 is given with its conserved first and last residue. Fields, in order: clone size, J gene, V gene, D gene, CDR3 DNA, CDR3 protein. D genes are given only for firm matches. Clone sizes are given selectively: once, few, many, or a class where the clone is expanded.

.	TRBJ2-4	TRBV12-5	.	TGTGCTAGTGGCGAGGAAGGGCTTTACCTAGCCAAAAACATTCAGTACTTC	CASGEEGLYLAKNIQYF
.	TRBJ1-1	TRBV28	.	TGTGCCAGCAGTTTTAATTCAGTCCGGTTGGAAGCTTTCTTT	CASSFNSVRLEAFF
.	TRBJ1-5	TRBV27	.	TGTGCCAGCAGTTTATTTTCTAGCAATCAGCCCCAGCATTTT	CASSLFSSNQPQHF
.	TRBJ2-5	TRBV10-1	.	TGCGCCAGCAGTGACTCCGGGGGCCAAGAGACCCAGTACTTC	CASSDSGGQETQYF
once	TRBJ1-3	TRBV6-5	.	TGTGCCAGCAGAAGGGACCCACGCTCTGGAAACACCATATATTTT	CASRRDPRSGNTIYF
.	TRBJ1-1	TRBV4-1	.	TGCGCCAGCAGCCAGGGGTGGGGCGGTGGCACTGAAGCTTTCTTT	CASSQGWGGGTEAFF
.	TRBJ2-7	TRBV5-6	.	TGTGCCAGCAGCCGTGGCCGGGACGGCTCCTACGAGCAGTACTTC	CASSRGRDGSYEQYF
.	TRBJ1-4	TRBV5-1	.	TGCGCCAGCAGCTTGGGGGGGCAGTTGAATGAAAAACTGTTTTTT	CASSLGGQLNEKLFF
once	TRBJ1-4	TRBV6-5	.	TGTGCCAGCACCGGACAAGCCTCAACTAATGAAAAACTGTTTTTT	CASTGQASTNEKLFF
once	TRBJ1-2	TRBV6-5	.	TGTGCCATCTCACCAATAGTTAACTATGGCTACACCTTC	CAISPIVNYGYTF
.	TRBJ2-5	TRBV3-1/TRBV3-2	TRBD2	TGTGCCAGCAGCCAGGGGTACGGACTAGCGGGAGGGCAAGAGACCCAGTACTTC	CASSQGYGLAGGQETQYF
.	TRBJ1-1	TRBV14	.	TGTGCCAGCAGCCCTCATTGGTCCACAGGGTCGGGTACTGAAGCTTTCTTT	CASSPHWSTGSGTEAFF
.	TRBJ1-3	TRBV4-2	.	TGTGCCAGCAGCCAATTCGCGAGAGAACAGTCTGGAAACACCATATATTTT	CASSQFAREQSGNTIYF
.	TRBJ2-3	TRBV29-1	.	TGCAGCGTTGAAGGAGGGTACACAGATACGCAGTATTTT	CSVEGGYTDTQYF
.	TRBJ2-7	TRBV6-6	TRBD2	TGTGCCAGCCATGCTAGCGGGACCGACGAGCAGTACTTC	CASHASGTDEQYF
.	TRBJ1-5	TRBV6-5	.	TGTGCCAGCAGTTCTGGGACGGACGCGGGGACGAGGCCCCAGCATTTT	CASSSGTDAGTRPQHF